These 2 T cell receptor beta chains came from one sample sequenced in a study of T cell responses to AZD1222 COVID-19 vaccine. TCRdb's copy holds only in-frame clones and misses some; the assay was immunoSEQ multiplex PCR. The sample consists of 99,000 or so clones, approximately 90% of them appearing once. Here the sequenced sample was peripheral blood, taken on day 0 of AZD1222 vaccination. The receptors stem from an adult in good health.

The genes are TRBV2 and TRBJ1-4, with 7 bases that match TRBD1. Per the germline V gene, CDR1 is SNHLY and CDR2 is FYNNEI. The CDR3 is 14 residues long. Trimming cost V 6 bases and J 7 bases; bases outside gene matches: 8. CDR3 in amino acids: CASSRQGGSEKLFF. For the CDR3, the DNA is TGTGCCAGCAGCCGACAGGGAGGCAGTGAAAAACTGTTTTTT.

The rearrangement joins TRBV15 to TRBJ2-1, with 7 positions matching TRBD2. V trimming: 4 bases; J trimming: 4 bases; junction bases outside the gene matches: 7. Germline values: CDR1 LNHNV, CDR2 YYDKDF (reference sequence). CDR3 length: 15 residues. DNA for the CDR3: TGTGCCACCAGCAACACGAGCGGGGAATACAATGAGCAGTTCTTC. Encoded protein: CATSNTSGEYNEQFF. The complete variable domain, with remaining parts taken from reference TRBV15 and TRBJ2-1, reads DAMVIQNPRYQVTQFGKPVTLSCSQTLNHNVMYWYQQKSSQAPKLLFHYYDKDFNNEADTPDNFQSRRPNTSFCFLDIRSPGLGDTAMYLCATSNTSGEYNEQFFGPGTRLTVL.